Presented here are 18 T cell receptor beta chains from one specimen sequenced in a study of blood T cell repertoires in COVID-19. Here immunoSEQ multiplex PCR was the method, and the copy in TCRdb shows in-frame clones only, minus some. The sample gives about 230,000 clones, around 81% of which show up once; 7.5% to 8% is in the top ten. The sequenced sample consisted of peripheral blood. The receptors shown here come from a woman aged 80 or over with COVID-19, enrolled during active disease.

This chain joins TRBV24-1 and TRBJ1-2, with 8 bases matching TRBD1. The V and J ends lost 6 bases and 8 bases, in that order; junction bases with no gene match: 10. The CDR3 runs to 14 residues. Germline V CDR1 and CDR2: KGHDR, SFDVKD. In DNA, the CDR3 is TGTGCCACCAGTAGTCCCCTTCCAGGGGGCGGCTACACCTTC. Encoded protein: CATSSPLPGGGYTF.

The chain is built from TRBV28 and TRBJ1-1, with D uncertain. This CDR3 contains 13 residues. CDR1 and CDR2 from the germline V gene are MDHEN and SYDVKM. The V gene lost 1 base and the J gene lost 4 bases, with 7 bases spanning the gap. CDR3 nucleotide sequence: TGTGCCAGCAGTTTATCCGGGATCACTGAAGCTTTCTTT. Translation: CASSLSGITEAFF.

V is TRBV25-1 and J is TRBJ2-7; 7 nucleotides align to TRBD2. Trimming took 3 bases from V and 3 from J; bases not matched to a gene: 5. This CDR3 spans 14 amino acids. CDR1 and CDR2 from the germline V gene are MGHDK and SYGVNS. CDR3 region: CASSDLGTIYEQYF. DNA of the CDR3: TGTGCCAGCAGTGACCTTGGGACTATCTACGAGCAGTACTTC.

The V call is TRBV7-2, the J call TRBJ2-1; the D gene is possibly TRBD2 (5 bases). CDR1 is SGHTA, CDR2 FQGNSA, per germline. The ends were cut back, 3 bases at V and 12 bases at J, with 12 bases in the middle. This CDR3 has 12 amino acids. The chain's CDR3 is CASSFGGGGQFF. CDR3 DNA sequence: TGTGCCAGCAGCTTCGGAGGAGGAGGGCAGTTCTTC.

This clone was counted only a few times. The chain joins TRBV18 to TRBJ2-7, with 9 positions matching TRBD1. The length of the CDR3 is 15 residues. Germline loops: CDR1 KGHSH, CDR2 LQKENI. After removal of 6 bases from V and 5 bases from J, the junction contained 11 bases not matched to a gene. CDR3 protein: CASSLTGTGSDEQYF. CDR3 nucleotide sequence: TGTGCCAGCTCGCTTACCGGGACAGGGTCTGACGAGCAGTACTTC. Looking up the rest from reference TRBV18 and TRBJ2-7 gives the full variable domain: NAGVMQNPRHLVRRRGQEARLRCSPMKGHSHVYWYRQLPEEGLKFMVYLQKENIIDESGMPKERFSAEFPKEGPSILRIQQVVRGDSAAYFCASSLTGTGSDEQYFGPGTRLTVT.

The gene calls are TRBV3-1 (or the pseudogene TRBV3-2) and TRBJ2-7, with D possibly TRBD1 on 6 matching bases. Trimming took off 2 bases at V and 7 bases at J, with 9 bases between the two ends. Germline CDR1 and CDR2: LGHDT and YNNKEL (reference sequence). The CDR3 spans 12 residues. CDR3 DNA: TGTGCCAGCAGCCAAACACAGGGAGAGCAGTACTTC. Translation gives CASSQTQGEQYF.

This clone was counted at least ten times. The rearrangement links TRBV19 to TRBJ2-7; D is possibly TRBD2 (6 bases). Per germline, CDR1 LNHDA and CDR2 SQIVND (reference sequence). This CDR3 has 12 amino acids. V was cut by 9 bases and J by 6 bases, with 15 bases left in between. In DNA, the CDR3 is TGTGCCAGAGGAGGGGAGAATGGCGAGCAGTACTTC. As protein: CARGGENGEQYF.

The chain combines TRBV30 with TRBJ1-2; D gene ambiguous. Trimming stripped 0 bases from V and 5 bases from J, with 10 bases between. The CDR3 is 13 residues long. Germline V lookup: CDR1 GTSNPN, CDR2 SVGIG (reference sequence). CDR3 DNA sequence: TGTGCCTGGAGTGTACAGACACCATATGGCTACACCTTC. Amino acids: CAWSVQTPYGYTF.

The chain links TRBV4-1 to TRBJ2-7, with TRBD2 matching 11 bases. V dropped 1 base and J dropped 3; count of bases not matched to a gene: 11. Germline CDR1 and CDR2: MGHRA and YSYEKL. This CDR3 contains 18 residues. The CDR3 spells CASSQVWLAGGVVYEQYF. CDR3 nucleotides: TGCGCCAGCAGCCAAGTGTGGCTAGCGGGAGGAGTAGTCTACGAGCAGTACTTC.

The chain has TRBV9 and TRBJ2-3, with D perhaps TRBD2 (6 bases). Trimming stripped 2 bases from V and 5 bases from J, with 15 bases between. The germline gives CDR1 SGDLS, CDR2 YYNGEE. The CDR3 has 15 amino acids. The DNA for the CDR3 is TGTGCCAGCAGCGTGGTGGCGGGATCGGGAGATACGCAGTATTTT. It translates to CASSVVAGSGDTQYF.

V is TRBV4-1 and J is TRBJ2-2; D may be TRBD2 (6 bases). V was pared by 8 bases and J by 4 bases, with 14 bases between. The CDR3 runs 14 residues. Germline CDR1 and CDR2: MGHRA and YSYEKL. The CDR3: CASRVAGITGELFF. CDR3 sequence (DNA): TGCGCCAGCCGAGTGGCGGGGATCACCGGGGAGCTGTTTTTT.

The V call is TRBV9, the J call TRBJ1-4; 9 bases match TRBD1. The CDR3 has 17 residues. The ends lost 0 bases at V and 4 bases at J; junction bases unmatched: 7. Looked up from germline, CDR1 is SGDLS and CDR2 is YYNGEE. The CDR3 region is CASSVGGTGQINEKLFF. CDR3 DNA: TGTGCCAGCAGCGTAGGCGGGACAGGGCAAATTAATGAAAAACTGTTTTTT.

This rearrangement joins TRBV19 to TRBJ1-5; D call uncertain. Germline CDR1 LNHDA, CDR2 SQIVND (reference sequence). The CDR3 has 14 residues. The ends were cut back, 3 bases at V and 7 bases at J, with 13 bases in the middle. In DNA form, the CDR3 reads TGTGCCAGTAGTATTATCGTTTTCGGGCAGCCCCAGCATTTT. This codes for CASSIIVFGQPQHF.

This clone was observed once. The genes are TRBV27 and TRBJ2-1; tentatively, D is TRBD2 (6 bases). V lost 4 bases, J lost 7 bases, and 11 bases lay in between. The CDR3 totals 13 residues. Germline CDR1 and CDR2: MNHEY and SMNVEV (reference sequence). CDR3 DNA sequence: TGTGCCAGCAGTTCCCGACTAGGGAATGAGCAGTTCTTC. Amino acid sequence: CASSSRLGNEQFF.

The chain links TRBV20-1 to TRBJ2-2; D is possibly TRBD1 (6 bases). Germline V gives CDR1 DFQATT, CDR2 SNEGSKA (reference sequence). This CDR3 region has 15 residues. V was clipped by 3 bases and J by 1 base, with 12 bases between them. This CDR3 reads CSASNLRGNTGELFF. Written as DNA, the CDR3 is TGCAGTGCTAGTAATCTCAGGGGGAACACCGGGGAGCTGTTTTTT.

This chain links TRBV10-3 with TRBJ1-6; D uncertain. CDR1 is ENHRY and CDR2 is SYGVKD in the germline V gene. V was shortened by 6 bases and J by 0 bases, with 9 bases between the two germline ends. CDR3 length equals 15 residues. As DNA, the CDR3 is TGTGCCATCAGGCACGAGAGCTCCTATAATTCACCCCTCCACTTT. This sequence encodes CAIRHESSYNSPLHF.

As DNA, the CDR3 is TGTGCCAGCAGTGGGGGGATGACAGGGGCTAACTATGGCTACACCTTC. It codes for CASSGGMTGANYGYTF. The chain links TRBV2 to TRBJ1-2; 8 bases align to TRBD1. The V and J ends lost 4 bases and 0 bases, in that order; junction bases with no gene match: 7. This CDR3 contains 16 residues. Germline CDR1 SNHLY, CDR2 FYNNEI.

This clone came up once. V usage is TRBV28 and J usage is TRBJ2-7, with 7 nucleotides matching TRBD1. The ends lost 7 bases at V and 0 bases at J; junction bases unmatched: 9. The CDR3 runs to 15 residues. Per the germline V gene, CDR1 is MDHEN and CDR2 is SYDVKM. The CDR3 DNA is TGTGCCAGCAACCTAGGGGGCGACTCCTCCTACGAGCAGTACTTC. Protein sequence: CASNLGGDSSYEQYF.